Listed below are T cell receptor beta chains from one sample, sequenced in a study of blood T cell repertoires in COVID-19. Generated by immunoSEQ multiplex PCR, the TCRdb table keeps only in-frame clones and is missing some. The data show some 200,000 clones, around 82% seen once. The sequencing sample was made of PBMCs or T cells enriched from blood (not recorded which). These receptors all come from a man aged 40-49 years who had recovered from COVID-19. The CDR3 runs from the conserved cysteine through the conserved F or W. The D gene is left open where the match is weak. Clone size is stated in some rows and not others, as once, few, many or a class when expanded.

12 TRBJ1-1 few TRBV29-1 - TGCAGCGCGGGACATCTGAACACTGAAGCTTTCTTT CSAGHLNTEAFF
15 TRBJ2-7 - TRBV24-1 TRBD1 TGTGCCACCAGTGATCCGGGACAGGGGGACTACGAGCAGTACTTC CATSDPGQGDYEQYF
15 TRBJ2-7 - TRBV5-4 - TGTGCCAGCAGCTTATGGGGGGGGCTAACCTACGAGCAGTACTTC CASSLWGGLTYEQYF
14 TRBJ1-2 - TRBV15 - TGTGCCACCAGCGCATACAGGGCCCTCTATGGCTACACCTTC CATSAYRALYGYTF
15 TRBJ1-1 - TRBV7-2 TRBD1 TGTGCCAGCAGCTCCCAAGGGGGCGTGAACACTGAAGCTTTCTTT CASSSQGGVNTEAFF
15 TRBJ2-1 - TRBV4-1 - TGCGCCAGCAGCCAAGACAGGAACTCCTACAATGAGCAGTTCTTC CASSQDRNSYNEQFF
15 TRBJ2-3 - TRBV11-2 - TGTGCCAGCAGCTTGGACGGGAAAAGCACAGATACGCAGTATTTT CASSLDGKSTDTQYF
15 TRBJ1-1 - TRBV5-4 - TGTGCCAGCAGCTCTACAGGGTCCGGGGACACTGAAGCTTTCTTT CASSSTGSGDTEAFF
13 TRBJ1-6 - TRBV10-2 - TGCGCCAGCGCAGGGTTCCGCAATTCACCCCTCCACTTT CASAGFRNSPLHF
16 TRBJ2-3 - TRBV5-6 - TGTGCCAGCAGCTTGCGGGTCGGGACTAGCACAGATACGCAGTATTTT CASSLRVGTSTDTQYF
16 TRBJ1-1 once TRBV4-1 - TGCGCCAGCAGCCAAGGGATGGGGCCGGCGGGAACTGAAGCTTTCTTT CASSQGMGPAGTEAFF
17 TRBJ2-3 - TRBV14 - TGTGCCAGCAGCCAAGGTATCGGACTAATCAGTGCAGATACGCAGTATTTT CASSQGIGLISADTQYF
15 TRBJ2-3 - TRBV5-6 - TGTGCCAGCAGCTTCCTACCGATAGAGGCAGATACGCAGTATTTT CASSFLPIEADTQYF
13 TRBJ2-7 - TRBV5-1 TRBD2 TGCGCCAGCAGCTTGACTAGCGGGGCAGAGCAGTACTTC CASSLTSGAEQYF
15 TRBJ2-3 - TRBV18 TRBD2 TGTGCCAGCTCACCTCAGCGGGGGAGCACAGATACGCAGTATTTT CASSPQRGSTDTQYF
16 TRBJ2-6 once TRBV5-5 - TGTGCCAGCAGACAGGGCCCGACGGTAGGGGCCAACGTCCTGACTTTC CASRQGPTVGANVLTF
15 TRBJ1-2 - TRBV6-2/TRBV6-3 TRBD1 TGTGCCAGCAGTTACTCCCCCGACAGGGGTGAAGGCTACACCTTC CASSYSPDRGEGYTF
15 TRBJ1-2 - TRBV7-6 - TGTGCCAGCAGCGAGCTCAGGGGTGTCGAGGATGGCTACACCTTC CASSELRGVEDGYTF
12 TRBJ1-2 - TRBV2 - TGTGCCAGCGTCGAGGGGGGGGACAGCTACACCTTC CASVEGGDSYTF
15 TRBJ2-7 few TRBV18 TRBD1 TGTGCCAGCTCACCAAGGGACAGGGGGCGCAACGAGCAGTACTTC CASSPRDRGRNEQYF
22 TRBJ1-5 - TRBV9 - TGTGCCAGCAGCGTAGGGGGGGAAAATGGCAGGGCCGAAGGAAGGAGCAATCAGCCCCAGCATTTT CASSVGGENGRAEGRSNQPQHF
13 TRBJ1-1 - TRBV15 TRBD1 TGTGCCACCAGTACCAGGCAGGGGGCGAAAGCTTTCTTT CATSTRQGAKAFF
15 TRBJ1-1 - TRBV19 - TGTGCCAGTAATTCAGGGAGGCTTACCAACACTGAAGCTTTCTTT CASNSGRLTNTEAFF
16 TRBJ1-4 - TRBV28 - TGTGCCAGCAGCACATTTGCGGGGACAACTAATGAAAAACTGTTTTTT CASSTFAGTTNEKLFF
16 TRBJ1-2 - TRBV7-8 - TGTGCCAGCAGCTCAAGCCTCGTACGCCCGTGGGAGGGCTACACCTTC CASSSSLVRPWEGYTF
15 TRBJ1-4 - TRBV28 TRBD1 TGTGCCAGCAGTCAACCATTGACAGGGAATGAAAAACTGTTTTTT CASSQPLTGNEKLFF
21 TRBJ1-1 - TRBV7-3 - TGTGCCAGCAGCTTAACGCCCCCCCGGCCCCCTCACGAAGACATAACCACTGAAGCTTTCTTT CASSLTPPRPPHEDITTEAFF
19 TRBJ2-4 - TRBV4-1 TRBD2 TGCGCCAGCAGCCGAGCCACCCTAGCGGGGGGAGGCCGTAGTAACATTCAGTACTTC CASSRATLAGGGRSNIQYF
13 TRBJ1-2 - TRBV12-3/TRBV12-4 - TGTGCCAGCAGTTTAACGGGAATGAGTGGCTACACCTTC CASSLTGMSGYTF
15 TRBJ2-7 - TRBV11-2 - TGTGCCAGCAGCCTTGACCGGGACTTGGGGCCGAAGCAGTACTTC CASSLDRDLGPKQYF
15 TRBJ1-2 - TRBV14 - TGTGCCAGCAGCCAAGGCTCCCGCCTACGTTATGGCTACACCTTC CASSQGSRLRYGYTF
16 TRBJ1-1 - TRBV7-9 - TGTGCCAGCAGCTTAGAACGGGGGGCCCGTGGCACTGAAGCTTTCTTT CASSLERGARGTEAFF
13 TRBJ2-1 - TRBV7-9 - TGTGCCAGCAGCTTAGGGGCGGGGAATGAGCAGTTCTTC CASSLGAGNEQFF
14 TRBJ1-5 - TRBV19 - TGTGCCAGTAGTAGCGGTCCCAGCCGGGGGGCCCAGCATTTT CASSSGPSRGAQHF
15 TRBJ2-1 - TRBV7-9 - TGTGCCAGCAGCTTTAGGAGACTTCGGTCGGATGAGCAGTTCTTC CASSFRRLRSDEQFF
15 TRBJ2-5 - TRBV5-8 - TGTGCCAGCAGCTTGGTACTCGCAGGGAAAGAGACCCAGTACTTC CASSLVLAGKETQYF
16 TRBJ1-4 few TRBV5-1 - TGCGCCAGCAGCTTGGCCCTAGGGCAGGGTGGGGAAAAACTGTTTTTT CASSLALGQGGEKLFF
15 TRBJ2-5 - TRBV9 TRBD2 TGTGCCAGCACCTCGGGGGGGGACTCTCGGGAGACCCAGTACTTC CASTSGGDSRETQYF
11 TRBJ1-2 - TRBV7-9 - TGTGCCAGCAGCTATCTCTATGGCTACACCTTC CASSYLYGYTF
18 TRBJ1-3 - TRBV4-1 TRBD1 TGCGCCAGCAGCCAAGGGCGCTTTGGACAGGGCTCTGGAAACACCATATATTTT CASSQGRFGQGSGNTIYF
15 TRBJ1-2 - TRBV5-6 - TGTGCCAGCAGCGAACAGGGTATACAGGACTATGGCTACACCTTC CASSEQGIQDYGYTF
16 TRBJ2-7 - TRBV7-9 TRBD1 TGTGCCAGCAGCTTAGATTGGGGACAGAGACGCTACGAGCAGTACTTC CASSLDWGQRRYEQYF
14 TRBJ2-1 - TRBV21-1 - TGTGCCAGCAGCAAAGGGACAGGGGACAATGAGCAGTTCTTC CASSKGTGDNEQFF
15 TRBJ2-2 - TRBV30 TRBD2 TGTGCCTGGAGTGTAGGGCGGGGGGTTACCGGGGAGCTGTTTTTT CAWSVGRGVTGELFF
15 TRBJ2-1 - TRBV5-1 - TGCGCCAGCAGCCTGCCCCCGCGGACGGGAAATGAGCAGTTCTTC CASSLPPRTGNEQFF
13 TRBJ1-3 - TRBV15 - TGTGCCACCAGCAGAGCAGGGGGAAACACCATATATTTT CATSRAGGNTIYF
15 TRBJ1-4 - TRBV3-1/TRBV3-2 - TGTGCCAGCAGCCAGAAGGGGGCAACTAATGAAAAACTGTTTTTT CASSQKGATNEKLFF
15 TRBJ2-1 - TRBV10-3 TRBD1 TGTGCCATCAGTGTCGGGACAGGCTCCTACAATGAGCAGTTCTTC CAISVGTGSYNEQFF
14 TRBJ1-2 - TRBV4-3 TRBD1 TGCGCCAGCAGCCAAGATGGGACAGGGGCCGGCTACACCTTC CASSQDGTGAGYTF
13 TRBJ2-3 - TRBV7-2 - TGTGCCAGCAGCTTAGTGCGGGCAGATACGCAGTATTTT CASSLVRADTQYF
14 TRBJ2-3 - TRBV7-9 TRBD1 TGTGCCAGCAGCTCCGGACAGGGTTTCGATACGCAGTATTTT CASSSGQGFDTQYF
14 TRBJ1-2 - TRBV3-1/TRBV3-2 - TGTGCCAGCAGCGGCACGGGTATATACTATGGCTACACCTTC CASSGTGIYYGYTF
17 TRBJ1-1 - TRBV28 - TGTGCCAGCTCAGTTAGTGCAGGGGATACGATTAGGACTGAAGCTTTCTTT CASSVSAGDTIRTEAFF
15 TRBJ1-2 few TRBV7-9 TRBD1 TGTGCCAGCAGCCTCGGGACAGAAGCTAACTATGGCTACACCTTC CASSLGTEANYGYTF